This T cell receptor (beta chain) was documented in a study of cytomegalovirus exposure and HLA in healthy donors. Findings and limits, study-wide: TCR beta V- and J-gene trimming was later associated with a missense DCLRE1C variant. An analysis that was carried out later associated 16,951 TCR beta sequences with HLA alleles at 0.05 false discovery rate. TCR beta chains numbering more than 150 were designated cytomegalovirus-associated.

60 Vbeta and 13 Jbeta primers were used in PCR. TCRdb's copy holds only in-frame clones and misses some; the assay was immunoSEQ multiplex PCR. The sample holds some 190,000 clones, around 80% seen once. CDR1 GTSNPN and CDR2 SVGIG come from the germline V gene (reference sequence). The CDR3 consists of 14 residues. The V end was cut by 0 bases, the J end by 4 bases, with 12 bases between. Worth noting for this clone: Its antigen is unidentified.

The chain is built from TRBV30 and TRBJ1-1; possible D gene TRBD1, 5 bases. Sequenced sample: PBMCs. This clonotype originated in a man in his late teens or twenties in good health and CMV-seronegative. The CDR3 is CAWSVGGTSTEAFF. The CDR3 DNA is TGTGCCTGGAGTGTGGGGGGGACCTCCACTGAAGCTTTCTTT.